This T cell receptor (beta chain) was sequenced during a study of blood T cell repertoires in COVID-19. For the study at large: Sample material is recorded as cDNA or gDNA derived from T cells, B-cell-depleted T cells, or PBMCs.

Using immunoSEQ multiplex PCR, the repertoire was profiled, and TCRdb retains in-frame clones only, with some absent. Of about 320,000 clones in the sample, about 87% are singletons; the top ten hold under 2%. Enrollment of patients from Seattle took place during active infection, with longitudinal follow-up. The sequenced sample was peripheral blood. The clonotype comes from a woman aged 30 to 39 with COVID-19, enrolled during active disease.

The CDR3 region is CATSRRDQETQYF. For the CDR3, the DNA is TGTGCCACCAGCAGACGGGACCAAGAGACCCAGTACTTC. The J gene is TRBJ2-5, the V gene TRBV15, with no clear D. The CDR3 totals 13 residues. Germline loops: CDR1 LNHNV, CDR2 YYDKDF (reference sequence). Trimming removed 2 bases at V and 0 bases at J, with 4 bases between.